This T cell receptor (beta chain) was observed in a study of molecular identifiers for immune sequencing clone quantification. Deletions cut 10 bases from V and 4 bases from J, with 11 bases between. CDR3 length equals 11 residues. From germline, CDR1 is LNHDA and CDR2 SQIVND (reference sequence). Study-wide points: Beyond 20 RNA copies, clones held over 97% of effector molecules, compared with under 1% in naive cells.

This clonotype was observed many times. Its antigen is unknown. TCRdb independently ran MiXCR on the PCR reads; one entry per CDR3 protein. The sample has 600,000 to 650,000 distinct CDR3 sequences; about 20% are singletons. Sequencing was carried out using naive CD8+ T cells from blood, with Jurkat cell RNA spiked in. The sample's subset: FACS-sorted CD8+CD4-CCR7+CD45RA+ naive T cells. This TCR derives from a human donor in good health. Some libraries in this study had Jurkat cell RNA spiked in. This chain connects TRBV19 to TRBJ2-7; D not certain. The CDR3 sequence: CATSPGYEQYF. The CDR3 DNA reads TGTGCCACCTCCCCTGGGTACGAGCAGTACTTC.